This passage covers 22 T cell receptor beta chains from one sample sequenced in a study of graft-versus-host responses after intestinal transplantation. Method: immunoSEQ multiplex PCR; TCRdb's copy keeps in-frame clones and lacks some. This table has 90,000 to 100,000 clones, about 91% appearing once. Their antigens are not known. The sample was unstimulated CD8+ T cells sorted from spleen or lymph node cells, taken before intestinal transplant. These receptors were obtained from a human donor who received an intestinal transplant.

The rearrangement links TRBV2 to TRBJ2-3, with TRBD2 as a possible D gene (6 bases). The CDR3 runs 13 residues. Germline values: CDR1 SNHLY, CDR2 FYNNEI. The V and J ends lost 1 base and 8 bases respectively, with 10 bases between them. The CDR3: CASSEDGRGTQYF. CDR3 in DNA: TGTGCCAGCAGTGAAGACGGGCGGGGTACGCAGTATTTT. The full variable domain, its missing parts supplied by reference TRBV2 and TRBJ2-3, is EPEVTQTPSHQVTQMGQEVILRCVPISNHLYFYWYRQILGQKVEFLVSFYNNEISEKSEIFDDQFSVERPDGSNFTLKIRSTKLEDSAMYFCASSEDGRGTQYFGPGTRLTVL.

The CDR3 here is CASSLGQASTDTQYF. The CDR3, as DNA: TGCGCCAGCAGCTTGGGACAGGCTAGCACAGATACGCAGTATTTT. V and J are TRBV5-1 and TRBJ2-3; maybe TRBD1 (6 bases). The germline gives CDR1 SGHRS, CDR2 YFSETQ. V lost 0 bases and J lost 0, with 8 bases in between. CDR3 size: 15 residues. The full variable domain, completed using reference TRBV5-1 and TRBJ2-3, is KAGVTQTPRYLIKTRGQQVTLSCSPISGHRSVSWYQQTPGQGLQFLFEYFSETQRNKGNFPGRFSGRQFSNSRSEMNVSTLELGDSALYLCASSLGQASTDTQYFGPGTRLTVL.

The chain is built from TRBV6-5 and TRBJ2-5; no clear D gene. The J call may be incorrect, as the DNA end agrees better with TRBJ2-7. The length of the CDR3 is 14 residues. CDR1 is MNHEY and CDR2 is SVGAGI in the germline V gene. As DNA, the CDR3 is TGTGCCAGCAGTTACCGTCTACAGACATCCGAGCAGTACTTC. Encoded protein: CASSYRLQTSEQYF.

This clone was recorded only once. The CDR3 DNA reads as TGCGCCAGCAGCCAAGATAGGGGACAGGGGGGACAAGAGACCCAGTACTTC. Translation: CASSQDRGQGGQETQYF. The chain links TRBV4-3 to TRBJ2-5; 11 bases align to TRBD1. CDR1 is LGHNA, CDR2 YSLEER, per germline. The CDR3 is 17 residues long. Losses at the gene ends were 0 bases for V and 2 bases for J; bases not matched to a gene: 5.

The CDR3 here is CASADRGKDEQYF. The CDR3 DNA follows: TGCGCCAGCGCGGACAGGGGGAAGGACGAGCAGTACTTC. The genes are TRBV10-2 and TRBJ2-7; 10 bases are a match to TRBD1. The CDR3 has 13 amino acids. Per the germline V gene, CDR1 is WSHSY and CDR2 is SAAADI. V was pared by 8 bases and J by 5 bases, with 6 bases of the junction left unmatched.

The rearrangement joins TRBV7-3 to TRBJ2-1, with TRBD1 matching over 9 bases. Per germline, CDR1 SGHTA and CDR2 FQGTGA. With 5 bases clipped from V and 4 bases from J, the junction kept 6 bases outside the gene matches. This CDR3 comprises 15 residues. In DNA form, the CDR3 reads TGTGCCAGCAGCCTCGGGACAGGGCCTTACAATGAGCAGTTCTTC. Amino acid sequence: CASSLGTGPYNEQFF. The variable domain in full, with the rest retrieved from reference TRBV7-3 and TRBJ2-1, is GAGVSQTPSNKVTEKGKYVELRCDPISGHTALYWYRQSLGQGPEFLIYFQGTGAADDSGLPNDRFFAVRPEGSVSTLKIQRTERGDSAVYLCASSLGTGPYNEQFFGPGTRLTVL.

CDR3 coding DNA: TGTGCAAGTCGCTTAGCGCTTTGGGACAGGGGGCCGGAGACCCAGTACTTC. Residues: CASRLALWDRGPETQYF. V usage is TRBV12-2 and J usage is TRBJ2-5; the DNA was not compared with TRBD1, the D call given in the table. TRBV12-2 is termed a pseudogene. The CDR3 has 17 amino acids.

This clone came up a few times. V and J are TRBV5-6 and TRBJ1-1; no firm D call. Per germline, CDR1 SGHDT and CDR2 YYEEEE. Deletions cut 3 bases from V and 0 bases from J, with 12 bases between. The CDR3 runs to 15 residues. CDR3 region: CASSSSGGMNTEAFF. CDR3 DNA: TGTGCCAGCAGCTCAAGCGGAGGGATGAACACTGAAGCTTTCTTT. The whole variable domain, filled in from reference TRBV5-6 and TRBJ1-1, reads DAGVTQSPTHLIKTRGQQVTLRCSPKSGHDTVSWYQQALGQGPQFIFQYYEEEERQRGNFPDRFSGHQFPNYSSELNVNALLLGDSALYLCASSSSGGMNTEAFFGQGTRLTVV.

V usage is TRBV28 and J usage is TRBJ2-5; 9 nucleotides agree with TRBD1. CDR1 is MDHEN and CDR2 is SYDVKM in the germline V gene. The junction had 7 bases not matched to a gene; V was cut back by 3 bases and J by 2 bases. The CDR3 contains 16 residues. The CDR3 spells CASSFGTTGGQETQYF. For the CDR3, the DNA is TGTGCCAGCAGTTTCGGTACGACAGGGGGTCAAGAGACCCAGTACTTC.

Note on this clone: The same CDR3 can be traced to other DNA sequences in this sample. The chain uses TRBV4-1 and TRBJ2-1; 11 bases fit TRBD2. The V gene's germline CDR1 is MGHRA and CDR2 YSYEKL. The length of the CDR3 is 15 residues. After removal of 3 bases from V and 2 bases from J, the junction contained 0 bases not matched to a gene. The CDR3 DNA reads TGCGCCAGCAGCCAGACTAGCGGGACCTACAATGAGCAGTTCTTC. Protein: CASSQTSGTYNEQFF.

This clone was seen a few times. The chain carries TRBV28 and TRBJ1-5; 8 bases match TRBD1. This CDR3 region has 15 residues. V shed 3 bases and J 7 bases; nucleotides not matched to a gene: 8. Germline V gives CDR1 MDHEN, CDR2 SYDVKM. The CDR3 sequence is CASSLLSGTGQPQHF. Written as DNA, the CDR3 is TGTGCCAGCAGTTTGCTGTCAGGGACAGGACAGCCCCAGCATTTT.

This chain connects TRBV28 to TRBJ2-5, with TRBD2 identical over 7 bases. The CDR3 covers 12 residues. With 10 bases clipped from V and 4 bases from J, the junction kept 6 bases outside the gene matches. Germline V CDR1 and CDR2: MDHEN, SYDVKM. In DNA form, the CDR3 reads TGTGCCATCAGGGAGCGGGGAGAGACCCAGTACTTC. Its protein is CAIRERGETQYF.

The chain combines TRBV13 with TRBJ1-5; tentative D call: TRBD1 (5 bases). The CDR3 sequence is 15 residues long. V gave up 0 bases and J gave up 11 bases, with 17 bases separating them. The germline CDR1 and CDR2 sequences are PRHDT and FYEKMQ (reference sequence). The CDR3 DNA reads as TGTGCCAGCAGCTTAGGGCGATCTCTTGGGGGGACCCAGCATTTT. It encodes CASSLGRSLGGTQHF. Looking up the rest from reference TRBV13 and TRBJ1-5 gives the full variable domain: AAGVIQSPRHLIKEKRETATLKCYPIPRHDTVYWYQQGPGQDPQFLISFYEKMQSDKGSIPDRFSAQQFSDYHSELNMSSLELGDSALYFCASSLGRSLGGTQHFGDGTRLSIL.

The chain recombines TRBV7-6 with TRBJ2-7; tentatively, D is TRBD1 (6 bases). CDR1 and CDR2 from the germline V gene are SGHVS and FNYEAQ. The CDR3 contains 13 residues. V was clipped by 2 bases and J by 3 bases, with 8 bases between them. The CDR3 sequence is CASSLRQDYEQYF. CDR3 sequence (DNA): TGTGCCAGCAGCTTAAGACAGGACTACGAGCAGTACTTC.

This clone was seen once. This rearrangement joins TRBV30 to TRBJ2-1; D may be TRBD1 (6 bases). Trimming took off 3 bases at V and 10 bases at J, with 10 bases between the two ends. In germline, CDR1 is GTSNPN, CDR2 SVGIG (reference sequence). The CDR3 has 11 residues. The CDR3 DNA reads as TGTGCCTGGAGGGGGGCCGGAGAGCAGTTCTTC. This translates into CAWRGAGEQFF.

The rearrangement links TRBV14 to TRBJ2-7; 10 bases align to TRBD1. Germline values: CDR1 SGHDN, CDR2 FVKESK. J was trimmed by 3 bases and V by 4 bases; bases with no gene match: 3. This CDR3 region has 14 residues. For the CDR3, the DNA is TGTGCCAGCAGCCTCGGACAGGGGGGCTACGAGCAGTACTTC. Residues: CASSLGQGGYEQYF.

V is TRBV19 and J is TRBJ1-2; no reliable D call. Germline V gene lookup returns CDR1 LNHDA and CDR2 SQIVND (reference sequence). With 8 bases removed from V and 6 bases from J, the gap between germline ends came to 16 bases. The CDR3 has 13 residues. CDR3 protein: CASHSQVLDGYTF. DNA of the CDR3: TGTGCCAGTCATTCTCAGGTTTTAGATGGCTACACCTTC.

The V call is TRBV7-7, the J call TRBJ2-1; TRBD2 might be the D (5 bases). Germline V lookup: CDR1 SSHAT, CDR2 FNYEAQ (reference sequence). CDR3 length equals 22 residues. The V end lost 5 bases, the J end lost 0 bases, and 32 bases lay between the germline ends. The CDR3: CASSPHPKISGSNPSSYNEQFF. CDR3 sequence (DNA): TGTGCCAGCAGCCCGCATCCCAAAATAAGCGGAAGTAATCCAAGCTCCTACAATGAGCAGTTCTTC. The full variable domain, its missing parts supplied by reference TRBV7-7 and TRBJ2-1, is GAGVSQSPRYKVTKRGQDVTLRCDPISSHATLYWYQQALGQGPEFLTYFNYEAQPDKSGLPSDRFSAERPEGSISTLTIQRTEQRDSAMYRCASSPHPKISGSNPSSYNEQFFGPGTRLTVL.

In nucleotides, the CDR3 is TGTGCCTGGAGTCTCCCCTGGGACAGTCTATTCTATGGCTACACCTTC. This translates into CAWSLPWDSLFYGYTF. The rearrangement uses TRBV30 and TRBJ1-2, with 7 nucleotides matching TRBD1. The CDR3 consists of 16 residues. J gave up 4 bases and V 2 bases, and 13 bases lay outside the gene matches. Germline V gene data show CDR1 as GTSNPN and CDR2 as SVGIG (reference sequence).

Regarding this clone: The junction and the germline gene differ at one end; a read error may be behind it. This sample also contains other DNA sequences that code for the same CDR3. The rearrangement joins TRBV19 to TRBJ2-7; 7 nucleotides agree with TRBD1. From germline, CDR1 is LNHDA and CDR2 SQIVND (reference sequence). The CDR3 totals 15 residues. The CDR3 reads CASQHLGTEGIEQYF. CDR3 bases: TGCGCCAGCCAGCATCTCGGGACAGAAGGTATCGAGCAGTACTTC.

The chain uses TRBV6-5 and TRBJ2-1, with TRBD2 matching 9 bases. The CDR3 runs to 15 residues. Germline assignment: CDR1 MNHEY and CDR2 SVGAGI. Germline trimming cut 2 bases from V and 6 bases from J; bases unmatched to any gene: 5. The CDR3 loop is CASSYIPSGANEQFF. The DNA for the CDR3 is TGTGCCAGCAGTTACATCCCTAGCGGGGCCAATGAGCAGTTCTTC.

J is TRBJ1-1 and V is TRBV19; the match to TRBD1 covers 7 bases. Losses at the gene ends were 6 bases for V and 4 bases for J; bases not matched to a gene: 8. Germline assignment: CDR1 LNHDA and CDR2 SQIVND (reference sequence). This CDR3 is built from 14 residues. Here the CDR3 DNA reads TGTGCCAGTAGACCGACAGGGATTAGCACTGAAGCTTTCTTT. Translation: CASRPTGISTEAFF.